These 25 T cell receptor beta chains were sequenced from one sample in a study of cytomegalovirus exposure and HLA in healthy donors. The PCR was carried out with 60 Vbeta primers and 13 Jbeta primers. Measured with immunoSEQ multiplex PCR; TCRdb has only the in-frame clones, and not every one. The table records around 130,000 clones, about 80% of them present only once. The sample taken for sequencing was PBMCs. Every receptor here comes from a man aged 40-50 years in good health and CMV-seronegative.

This clone was seen a handful of times. The chain employs TRBV5-4 and TRBJ1-1; no clear D gene. Looked up from germline, CDR1 is SGHNT and CDR2 is YYREEE (reference sequence). There are 13 residues in the CDR3. V lost 0 bases, J lost 2 bases, and 5 bases lay in between. CDR3 sequence (DNA): TGTGCCAGCAGCTTGGGAGAAAACACTGAAGCTTTCTTT. Translating gives CASSLGENTEAFF.

The chain employs TRBV6-5 and TRBJ2-7; perhaps TRBD2 as D (6 bases). V was clipped by 2 bases and J by 4 bases, with 12 bases between them. The CDR3 is 14 residues long. CDR1 MNHEY and CDR2 SVGAGI come from the germline V gene. CDR3 DNA: TGTGCCAGCAGTTACCAGGGCGGGGAGTACGAGCAGTACTTC. This gives the protein CASSYQGGEYEQYF.

This clone is a singleton in its sample. The chain uses TRBV2 and TRBJ2-6; perhaps TRBD1 as D (5 bases). Germline V gives CDR1 SNHLY, CDR2 FYNNEI. The CDR3 is 16 amino acids. Trimming removed 2 bases from V and 0 bases from J, with 8 bases in between. The CDR3 DNA reads TGTGCCAGCAGTGAACAGGGTTACTCTGGGGCCAACGTCCTGACTTTC. Translating it yields CASSEQGYSGANVLTF.

The sample holds a few counts of this clone. The chain couples TRBV7-9 to TRBJ2-7; D may be TRBD1 (6 bases). Germline V lookup: CDR1 SEHNR, CDR2 FQNEAQ (reference sequence). The CDR3 totals 14 residues. Trimming pared 5 bases from V and 2 bases from J, leaving 13 bases between. CDR3 nucleotides: TGTGCCAGCAGCCCCCACAGGGAAGCCTACGAGCAGTACTTC. This codes for CASSPHREAYEQYF.

This sequence joins TRBV5-1 and TRBJ1-2; D uncertain. CDR3 length: 15 residues. V was pared by 0 bases and J by 8 bases, with 17 bases between. Germline CDR1 is SGHRS and CDR2 is YFSETQ. CDR3 sequence reads: CASSLGVEGTGGYTF. The CDR3 DNA follows: TGCGCCAGCAGCTTGGGAGTAGAGGGTACGGGCGGCTACACCTTC.

This clone was seen only a few times. The chain recombines TRBV27 with TRBJ2-7; weak D call: TRBD1 (6 bases). V lost 2 bases, J lost 2 bases, and 13 bases lay in between. Germline V gene sequence: CDR1 MNHEY, CDR2 SMNVEV (reference sequence). The CDR3 consists of 15 residues. The CDR3 region is CASSLRQAAAYEQYF. The CDR3 DNA reads as TGTGCCAGCAGTTTACGACAGGCAGCCGCCTACGAGCAGTACTTC.

The CDR3 spells CATSRDSAGTSTNEKLFF. In DNA, the CDR3 is TGTGCCACCAGCAGAGATTCGGCAGGGACATCAACTAATGAAAAACTGTTTTTT. The chain uses TRBV15 and TRBJ1-4; weak D call: TRBD1 (6 bases). Trimming stripped 0 bases from V and 0 bases from J, with 14 bases between. Per germline, CDR1 LNHNV and CDR2 YYDKDF (reference sequence). This CDR3 spans 18 amino acids.

The chain links TRBV19 to TRBJ1-1, with D unresolved. The CDR3 totals 13 residues. Between the trimmed V and J ends, which lost 4 bases and 0 bases, there was a span of 6 bases. Germline V CDR1 and CDR2: LNHDA, SQIVND (reference sequence). The CDR3 coding sequence is TGTGCCAGTAGTACTACAGTGAACACTGAAGCTTTCTTT. Its translation is CASSTTVNTEAFF. The variable domain in full, with the rest retrieved from reference TRBV19 and TRBJ1-1, is DGGITQSPKYLFRKEGQNVTLSCEQNLNHDAMYWYRQDPGQGLRLIYYSQIVNDFQKGDIAEGYSVSREKKESFPLTVTSAQKNPTAFYLCASSTTVNTEAFFGQGTRLTVV.

The chain couples TRBV2 to TRBJ2-3, with TRBD2 matching over 16 bases. The CDR3 covers 17 residues. The V gene's germline CDR1 is SNHLY and CDR2 FYNNEI. With 4 bases clipped from V and 4 bases from J, the junction kept 5 bases outside the gene matches. The CDR3 DNA reads as TGTGCCAGCAGTGCGGGACTAGCGGGGGGGCAAGCAGATACGCAGTATTTT. Translation gives CASSAGLAGGQADTQYF.

This chain links TRBV21-1 with TRBJ1-6. TRBV21-1 is a known pseudogene. This CDR3 region has 15 residues. This chain's CDR3 is CASTAGSSYNSPLHF. In DNA form, the CDR3 reads TGTGCCAGCACCGCGGGGAGCTCCTATAATTCACCCCTCCACTTT.

J is TRBJ1-6 and V is TRBV7-8; 7 nucleotides line up with TRBD1. The CDR3 has 15 residues. After removal of 3 bases from V and 5 bases from J, the junction contained 4 bases not matched to a gene. The V gene's germline CDR1 is SGHVS and CDR2 FQNEAQ. Written as DNA, the CDR3 is TGTGCCAGCAGCTTTTCAGGGGGGAATAATTCACCCCTCCACTTT. Translating it yields CASSFSGGNNSPLHF.

This sequence joins TRBV15 and TRBJ2-7, with D possibly TRBD2 on 7 matching bases. CDR3 length: 17 residues. V lost 5 bases, J lost 3 bases, and 23 bases lay in between. Germline CDR1 reads LNHNV; CDR2 reads YYDKDF (reference sequence). The CDR3 sequence is CATSGGGRLKLGYEQYF. The CDR3 nucleotides read TGTGCCACCAGCGGGGGGGGCCGACTCAAGCTTGGCTACGAGCAGTACTTC. Supplemented by reference TRBV15 and TRBJ2-7, the full variable domain reads DAMVIQNPRYQVTQFGKPVTLSCSQTLNHNVMYWYQQKSSQAPKLLFHYYDKDFNNEADTPDNFQSRRPNTSFCFLDIRSPGLGDTAMYLCATSGGGRLKLGYEQYFGPGTRLTVT.

The chain uses TRBV6-1 and TRBJ1-4, with 7 positions matching TRBD1. In germline, CDR1 is MNHNS, CDR2 SASEGT. V lost 2 bases and J lost 7; bases outside the gene matches: 7. The CDR3 loop spans 15 amino acids. CDR3 loop: CASSETGDRPEKLFF. The CDR3 nucleotides are TGTGCCAGCAGTGAAACAGGGGACCGCCCTGAAAAACTGTTTTTT.

This chain uses TRBV29-1 with TRBJ2-1; TRBD1 agrees at 8 bases. Germline lookup yields CDR1 SQVTM and CDR2 ANQGSEA. Losses at the gene ends were 2 bases for V and 4 bases for J; bases not matched to a gene: 7. The CDR3 runs to 15 residues. The CDR3 DNA follows: TGCAGCGTTGAAATCGGCAGGGGGCCGTACAATGAGCAGTTCTTC. Protein sequence: CSVEIGRGPYNEQFF.

The J gene is TRBJ2-2, the V gene TRBV19, with 7 bases aligning to TRBD1. J was trimmed by 1 base and V by 6 bases; bases with no gene match: 8. CDR1 is LNHDA, CDR2 SQIVND, per germline (reference sequence). The CDR3 is made up of 16 amino acids. The CDR3 DNA follows: TGTGCCAGTAGCGCCTATGGGACAGTGAACACCGGGGAGCTGTTTTTT. Its protein is CASSAYGTVNTGELFF.

This clone was picked up a small number of times. The V gene is TRBV6-5, the J gene TRBJ2-2, with 11 nucleotides matching TRBD2. The J segment lost 10 bases and the V segment lost 0 bases, leaving 7 bases of the junction unmatched. The CDR3 is 16 residues long. Germline V gene data show CDR1 as MNHEY and CDR2 as SVGAGI. The CDR3 spells CASSYSTSGVRSELFF. CDR3 bases: TGTGCCAGCAGTTACTCGACTAGCGGGGTCCGGTCGGAGCTGTTTTTT.

The genes are TRBV11-2 and TRBJ1-4; 8 bases are a match to TRBD1. Germline-derived CDR1 and CDR2 are SGHAT and FQNNGV. With 2 bases clipped from V and 2 bases from J, the junction kept 4 bases outside the gene matches. The CDR3 has 16 residues. The CDR3 sequence is CASSLRRTGTNEKLFF. The CDR3 DNA reads as TGTGCCAGCAGCTTAAGAAGGACAGGGACTAATGAAAAACTGTTTTTT.

This clone was counted a single time. The V and J genes are TRBV7-8 and TRBJ2-7; TRBD1 matches 10 bases. Germline CDR1 and CDR2: SGHVS and FQNEAQ. V gave up 5 bases and J gave up 4 bases; unmatched junction bases: 8. The length of the CDR3 is 15 residues. CDR3 amino acids: CASSPRTGGQYEQYF. CDR3 nucleotides: TGTGCCAGCAGCCCCCGGACAGGGGGGCAATACGAGCAGTACTTC.

This clone was seen a handful of times. This sequence joins TRBV6-1 and TRBJ1-4, with D maybe TRBD1 (5 bases). The CDR3 contains 13 residues. Looked up from germline, CDR1 is MNHNS and CDR2 is SASEGT. Trimming took 7 bases from V and 8 from J, leaving 14 bases between them. In DNA, the CDR3 is TGTGCCAGCAAAGGAGGGGCGGGAGAAAAACTGTTTTTT. It encodes CASKGGAGEKLFF.

The V gene is TRBV7-9, the J gene TRBJ2-5, with a tentative D call TRBD1 (5 bases). This CDR3 spans 18 amino acids. V lost 0 bases to trimming and J lost 3 bases, with 20 bases between them. Germline CDR1 SEHNR, CDR2 FQNEAQ (reference sequence). DNA of the CDR3: TGTGCCAGCAGCTTAGCTCGTTCCGGTCGGACACCTAAAGAGACCCAGTACTTC. Its translation is CASSLARSGRTPKETQYF. Full variable domain (outside the CDR3, taken from reference TRBV7-9 and TRBJ2-5): DTGVSQNPRHKITKRGQNVTFRCDPISEHNRLYWYRQTLGQGPEFLTYFQNEAQLEKSRLLSDRFSAERPKGSFSTLEIQRTEQGDSAMYLCASSLARSGRTPKETQYFGPGTRLLVL.

J is TRBJ2-1 and V is TRBV14; 9 positions agree with TRBD2. V was clipped by 2 bases and J by 15 bases; unmatched bases: 20. Per germline, CDR1 SGHDN and CDR2 FVKESK. This CDR3 is built from 17 residues. Here the CDR3 reads CASSQSGLAGPMSIRFF. CDR3 in DNA: TGTGCCAGCAGCCAATCCGGGCTAGCGGGGCCAATGAGTATACGGTTCTTC.

This chain joins TRBV28 and TRBJ2-7, with 8 bases fitting TRBD1. V lost 10 bases to trimming and J lost 2 bases; unmatched junction nucleotides: 7. The germline gives CDR1 MDHEN, CDR2 SYDVKM. This CDR3 is built from 13 residues. The DNA for the CDR3 is TGTGCCACGACACAGGGGGTGGCCTACGAGCAGTACTTC. This sequence encodes CATTQGVAYEQYF. Based on the CDR3 plus reference TRBV28 and TRBJ2-7, the full variable domain is DVKVTQSSRYLVKRTGEKVFLECVQDMDHENMFWYRQDPGLGLRLIYFSYDVKMKEKGDIPEGYSVSREKKERFSLILESASTNQTSMYLCATTQGVAYEQYFGPGTRLTVT.

The CDR3, as DNA: TGTGCCACCGGACCGCTCGGGGGCGGGGAGCTGTTTTTT. It encodes CATGPLGGGELFF. V gene TRBV25-1 combines with J gene TRBJ2-2, with D possibly TRBD2 on 6 matching bases. The length of the CDR3 is 13 residues. V lost 10 bases and J lost 7, with 16 bases in between. Germline CDR1 MGHDK, CDR2 SYGVNS.

With respect to this clone: Other DNA sequences in this sample translate to the same CDR3. The chain links TRBV19 to TRBJ2-3, with D perhaps matching TRBD1 (6 bases). The CDR3 sequence is 13 residues long. Trimming removed 6 bases at V and 1 base at J, with 8 bases between. The germline V gene encodes CDR1 LNHDA and CDR2 SQIVND (reference sequence). The chain's CDR3 is CASRDRGTDTQYF. DNA for the CDR3: TGTGCCAGTAGGGACAGAGGCACAGATACGCAGTATTTT.

The count of this clone is one. The chain carries TRBV6-5 and TRBJ1-2, with 7 bases fitting TRBD1. Looked up from germline, CDR1 is MNHEY and CDR2 is SVGAGI. This CDR3 spans 14 amino acids. Germline trimming cut 5 bases from V and 4 bases from J; bases unmatched to any gene: 7. The CDR3 DNA is TGTGCCAGCAGTCCGACAGGGAGAGGCTATGGCTACACCTTC. Its translation is CASSPTGRGYGYTF.